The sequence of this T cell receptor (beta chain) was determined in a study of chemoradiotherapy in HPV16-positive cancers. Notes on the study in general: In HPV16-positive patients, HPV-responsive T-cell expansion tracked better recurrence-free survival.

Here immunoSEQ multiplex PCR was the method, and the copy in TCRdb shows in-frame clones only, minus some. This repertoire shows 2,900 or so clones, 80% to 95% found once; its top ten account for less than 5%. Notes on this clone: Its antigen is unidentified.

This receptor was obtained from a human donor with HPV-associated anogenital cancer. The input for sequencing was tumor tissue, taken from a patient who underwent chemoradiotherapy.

This chain's CDR3 is CASSSSPKNTEAFF. In DNA form, the CDR3 reads TGTGCCAGCAGTTCCTCACCGAAGAACACTGAAGCTTTCTTT. This chain links TRBV6-5 with TRBJ1-1; D is unclear. Trimming removed 4 bases from V and 1 base from J, with 10 bases in between. The length of the CDR3 is 14 residues. Per germline, CDR1 MNHEY and CDR2 SVGAGI.